This T cell receptor beta chain appears in the sequencing data of a study of CD8 T cells in ankylosing spondylitis. In making TCR beta libraries, quantitative 5'-RACE with molecular barcodes was used. TCRdb called the 5' RACE reads again in MiXCR, with one record for every CDR3 protein. Of about 88,000 distinct CDR3 sequences listed, more than 25% are singletons. Findings and caveats of the study: Matched synovial fluid from ankylosing spondylitis patients was reported to be enriched for disease-linked clones.

As concerns this clonotype: Its target is unknown.

V lost 6 bases to trimming and J lost 5 bases; unmatched junction nucleotides: 9. This CDR3 is built from 14 residues. The chain employs TRBV12-3 or TRBV12-4 and TRBJ1-2, with 7 positions matching TRBD1. Sample: blood, either unsorted or a sorted T cell fraction (not recorded which). The receptor's source is a male donor with ankylosing spondylitis or in good health (not recorded which). The CDR3 DNA reads as TGTGCCAGCAGCCCGGGACAGTTACCTTATGGCTACACCTTC. Translating it yields CASSPGQLPYGYTF.